This note documents a single T cell receptor (beta chain) sequence. Cohorts were determined from participant-reported clinical history. Each exposed participant met a COVID-19 case in the 2 weeks preceding study entry. In the source study's methods: Counts of nucleated cells, estimated from reference gene primer amplification, were obtained. Sequencing was performed with immunoSEQ multiplex PCR; in TCRdb, only in-frame clones are kept and a portion is missing. That table gives V, J and clone size, and the DNA gave D and trimming. Of 200,000 or so clones in the sample, about 83% are singletons; the top ten hold about 4.6%. This sample is drawn from a study of blood T cell repertoires in COVID-19. Study in general: Sources were T cells, B-cell-depleted T cells, or PBMCs; the material itself was cDNA or gDNA.

Sequencing used PBMCs or T cells enriched from blood (not recorded which). This clonotype was obtained from a woman aged 50 to 60 who had been exposed to COVID-19.

DNA for the CDR3: TGTGCCAGCAGCCACCGCCTCCCGAGCTCCTATAATTCACCCCTCCACTTT. This gives the protein CASSHRLPSSYNSPLHF. V gene TRBV14 combines with J gene TRBJ1-6; D is uncertain. The V gene lost 3 bases and the J gene lost 0 bases, with 12 bases spanning the gap. CDR3 length equals 17 residues. Per germline, CDR1 SGHDN and CDR2 FVKESK.